This T cell receptor (beta chain) is from a study of neoadjuvant nivolumab and ipilimumab in lung cancer (dated by TCRdb to 2019 to 2021). Background for the entire study: Nivolumab was given at 3 mg/kg intravenously on days 1, 15 and 29, and the combination arm added ipilimumab 1 mg/kg on day 1 only. The primary endpoint of the trial was the rate of major pathologic response (MPR) in the intention-to-treat population of each study arm. Of the 40 to 50 patients with operable NSCLC treated in the trial, some 23 were randomized to nivolumab monotherapy and 21 to nivolumab plus ipilimumab. TCR repertoires were compared between pretherapy (baseline) peripheral blood and tumors resected at surgery after neoadjuvant immune checkpoint blockade. Matched pretherapy and resected tumor pairs were analyzed for seven patients, of whom four received nivolumab and three received nivolumab plus ipilimumab.

The paper as a whole reports these results and caveats: No significant correlation was found between TCR clonality and pathologic tumor regression, and only one major-pathologic-response sample was available for the clonality analysis. From pretherapy to surgery, increases in tumor T-cell richness and clonality were observed in three of three dual-therapy tumors but in only two of four nivolumab-treated tumors. TCR richness and clonality were greater in resected tumors than in tumor-adjacent uninvolved lung, and increases were seen in more dual-therapy-treated tumors. TCR richness in pretherapy blood showed a positive correlation with richness in tumors resected after neoadjuvant therapy (Spearman R ≈ 0.8). A small number of samples was subjected to TCR sequencing.

Libraries were constructed by the immunoSEQ multiplex PCR assay. Regarding the original processing steps: Repertoires were summarized in terms of richness and clonality, and significantly expanded and contracted clones between pre- and post-therapy samples were identified. Entries here come from immuneACCESS through TCRdb and include only in-frame sequences with V and J called. Some clones fail to appear in such tables; in the studies checked, an unresolved V gene covers under half of the shortfall, and the cause of the remainder is unknown. The D gene and trimming were derived from the DNA, and the V and J assignments and clone size from that table. A total of 9,000 to 10,000 clones appear in this sample, 81% of them only once. The ten largest clones take up around 3.2% of the sample. V loses 8 bases at its end and J loses 3 bases; junction bases beyond the gene matches: 11. From the germline V gene, CDR1 is MNHNS and CDR2 is SASEGT. The CDR3 contains 15 residues, cysteine and phenylalanine counted. The CDR3 DNA has 45 bases and is translated from base 1.

As regards this clone: There is no known antigen for this receptor. No much larger clone is present one base from it, and per-base qualities are unavailable.

What the time point label conveys for this sample: pretherapy, before neoadjuvant immune checkpoint inhibitors. The samples were obtained from NEOSTAR, a phase 2 randomized trial that tested neoadjuvant nivolumab or nivolumab plus ipilimumab, followed by surgery, in operable NSCLC. This specimen consisted of peripheral blood, obtained before neoadjuvant nivolumab, alone or with ipilimumab. The sequence is built from TRBV6-1 and TRBJ2-7; 9 nucleotides in the junction match TRBD2. The sequence was collected from an adult with non-small cell lung cancer. The CDR3 protein sequence reads: CASFSREGPLYEQYF. Here is the DNA: TGTGCCAGCTTTTCGCGGGAGGGCCCCCTCTACGAGCAGTACTTC.